This T cell receptor beta chain was captured by sequencing in a study of T-cell memory formation after mild COVID-19. Turning to the study itself: There were largely donor-specific TCR clusters.

With constant-segment primers, 5'RACE yielded cDNA libraries of TCR alpha and TCR beta that carried sample barcodes and UMIs. TCRdb fed the 5' RACE reads into MiXCR, producing one record per CDR3 protein. The sample holds a few hundred thousand distinct CDR3 sequences, over 13% seen once. Whole-study results and caveats: Mainly CM and EM harbored the contracting CD4+ clones; mainly EMRA harbored the CD8+ ones. Day 15 to 85 contractors were CD4/CD8 balanced; later expanders leaned CD4+.

In this sample, this clonotype turned up a few times. Its specificity is not known. This CDR3 has 12 residues. The V and J ends lost 5 bases and 9 bases respectively, with 11 bases between them. Germline-derived CDR1 and CDR2 are DFQATT and SNEGSKA (reference sequence). This receptor was obtained from a young man who had mild COVID-19 (a few samples of this study predate the infection). Cell type and time point are not known. Sequenced material: PBMCs or a T cell subset sorted from them (not recorded which). V usage is TRBV20-1 and J usage is TRBJ1-6; D unclear. The CDR3 region is CSASPYGSPLHF. In nucleotides, the CDR3 is TGCAGTGCTTCGCCCTATGGTTCACCCCTCCACTTT.